The 15 T cell receptor beta chains below all came from one sample that was sequenced in a study of radiation and T cells in renal cell carcinoma. Libraries were prepared by immunoSEQ multiplex PCR; TCRdb keeps only in-frame clonotypes and omits some of them. The table has more than 95,000 clones, around 82% seen once; the top ten hold 5% to 6.5%. Time point reported: blood 2 weeks post-SBRT. Sample treatment: 15 Gy SBRT to primary tumor, nephrectomy 4 weeks later. The specimen comprised blood, sampled from a patient whose treatment included radiotherapy and nephrectomy. The receptors here all came from a man aged 50 to 59 with renal cell carcinoma.

V is TRBV12-5 and J is TRBJ2-3; D might be TRBD2 (6 bases). The CDR3 has 14 residues. The germline CDR1 and CDR2 sequences are LGHNT and FRNRAP. The V end lost 3 bases, the J end lost 4 bases, and 11 bases lay between the germline ends. The CDR3 sequence is CASGFGDSSDTQYF. In nucleotides, the CDR3 is TGTGCTAGTGGTTTTGGGGACTCCTCAGATACGCAGTATTTT.

This sequence joins TRBV10-3 and TRBJ2-1, with 10 positions matching TRBD2. This CDR3 comprises 14 residues. J lost 6 bases, V lost 7 bases, and 6 bases had no gene match. CDR1 is ENHRY and CDR2 is SYGVKD in the germline V gene. CDR3 region: CAINQREGPNEQFF. CDR3 nucleotide sequence: TGTGCCATCAACCAGCGGGAGGGCCCCAATGAGCAGTTCTTC.

J is TRBJ2-1 and V is TRBV5-1; 12 positions agree with TRBD2. This CDR3 contains 16 residues. V gave up 0 bases and J gave up 6 bases; unmatched junction bases: 4. Looked up from germline, CDR1 is SGHRS and CDR2 is YFSETQ. The CDR3 region has the DNA TGCGCCAGCAGCTTGGCCACTAGCGGGGGGTCCAATGAGCAGTTCTTC. Translation: CASSLATSGGSNEQFF.

V is TRBV7-9 and J is TRBJ2-7, with 11 bases that match TRBD1. The V and J ends lost 5 bases and 2 bases, in that order; junction bases with no gene match: 5. The germline V gene encodes CDR1 SEHNR and CDR2 FQNEAQ (reference sequence). The CDR3 sequence is 15 residues long. This CDR3 is CASSPPGQGAYEQYF. The CDR3, as DNA: TGTGCCAGCAGCCCACCGGGACAGGGGGCCTACGAGCAGTACTTC.

The rearrangement joins TRBV4-1 to TRBJ2-1; 7 bases are a match to TRBD1. From germline, CDR1 is MGHRA and CDR2 YSYEKL. This CDR3 is 17 amino acids long. Trimming at V came to 1 base and at J to 2 bases, leaving 8 bases not matched to a gene. CDR3: CASSQAPQGDPYNEQFF. The CDR3 region has the DNA TGCGCCAGCAGCCAAGCTCCCCAGGGGGACCCCTACAATGAGCAGTTCTTC.

J is TRBJ1-5 and V is TRBV28, with D unclear. The CDR3 length is 13 residues. Germline assignment: CDR1 MDHEN and CDR2 SYDVKM. Trimming pared 6 bases from V and 7 bases from J, leaving 13 bases between. This chain's CDR3 is CASRVTGGQPQHF. The CDR3 nucleotides read TGTGCCAGCAGGGTGACGGGCGGCCAGCCCCAGCATTTT. Combining the CDR3 with reference TRBV28 and TRBJ1-5 gives the whole variable domain DVKVTQSSRYLVKRTGEKVFLECVQDMDHENMFWYRQDPGLGLRLIYFSYDVKMKEKGDIPEGYSVSREKKERFSLILESASTNQTSMYLCASRVTGGQPQHFGDGTRLSIL.

This chain uses TRBV5-1 with TRBJ2-1; D is uncertain. This CDR3 is built from 14 residues. V lost 3 bases and J 4 bases, leaving 11 bases between the germline ends. From germline, CDR1 is SGHRS and CDR2 YFSETQ. The CDR3 here is CASSSPLGYNEQFF. The CDR3 nucleotides are TGCGCCAGCAGCTCCCCCTTGGGGTACAATGAGCAGTTCTTC.

In DNA form, the CDR3 reads TGTGCCAGCAGCTCTCTATCAGCGAACACCGGGGAGCTGTTTTTT. This gives the protein CASSSLSANTGELFF. The rearrangement links TRBV7-8 to TRBJ2-2; D ambiguous. CDR1 and CDR2 (germline): SGHVS, FQNEAQ. The CDR3 loop spans 15 amino acids. The V gene lost 4 bases and the J gene lost 0 bases, with 9 bases spanning the gap. Full variable domain (missing parts from reference TRBV7-8 and TRBJ2-2): GAGVSQSPRYKVAKRGQDVALRCDPISGHVSLFWYQQALGQGPEFLTYFQNEAQLDKSGLPSDRFFAERPEGSVSTLKIQRTQQEDSAVYLCASSSLSANTGELFFGEGSRLTVL.

The V and J genes are TRBV6-6 and TRBJ2-3; TRBD2 aligns across 9 bases. V shed 8 bases and J 0 bases; nucleotides not matched to a gene: 3. CDR3 length equals 14 residues. Germline values: CDR1 MNHNY, CDR2 SVGAGI (reference sequence). The CDR3 DNA sequence: TGTGCCAGCCTAACTAGCGGGAGCACAGATACGCAGTATTTT. Translation gives CASLTSGSTDTQYF.

The chain couples TRBV15 to TRBJ2-5, with 12 bases fitting TRBD2. V lost 0 bases and J lost 4; bases outside the gene matches: 9. This CDR3 comprises 18 residues. The germline gives CDR1 LNHNV, CDR2 YYDKDF (reference sequence). CDR3 amino acids: CATSRERASGGAPETQYF. The DNA for the CDR3 is TGTGCCACCAGCAGAGAACGGGCTAGCGGGGGGGCCCCAGAGACCCAGTACTTC.

In its sample, this clone was seen once. The CDR3 DNA is TGTGCCAGCAGCGTGGAGGGGAGAGGCTTGACCACTGAAGCTTTCTTT. It codes for CASSVEGRGLTTEAFF. The V call is TRBV28, the J call TRBJ1-1; a weak D match, TRBD1 (5 bases). Germline V gives CDR1 MDHEN, CDR2 SYDVKM. Trimming took 6 bases from V and 4 from J, leaving 21 bases between them. There are 16 residues in the CDR3.

The chain is built from TRBV7-2 and TRBJ2-5; 8 nucleotides agree with TRBD1. The germline V gene has CDR1 SGHTA and CDR2 FQGNSA. This CDR3 has 13 amino acids. V shed 3 bases, J shed 4 bases, and the junction held 1 base outside the gene matches. CDR3 DNA: TGTGCCAGCAGCTTTGGACAGGGAGAGACCCAGTACTTC. It codes for CASSFGQGETQYF.

The chain joins TRBV4-2 to TRBJ1-3, with 10 bases identical to TRBD1. The germline CDR1 and CDR2 sequences are LGHNA and YNFKEQ. CDR3 length: 16 residues. The V gene end was trimmed by 4 bases and the J gene end by 8 bases; junction bases not matched to a gene: 11. Here the CDR3 DNA reads TGTGCCAGCAGCCCTGCGGACAGGGGGAATGAATACACCATATATTTT. Protein sequence: CASSPADRGNEYTIYF.

The chain carries TRBV15 and TRBJ2-1, with 14 bases identical to TRBD2. Germline CDR1 reads LNHNV; CDR2 reads YYDKDF (reference sequence). The CDR3 totals 16 residues. V shed 4 bases and J 10 bases; nucleotides not matched to a gene: 9. The CDR3 DNA follows: TGTGCCACCAGCATTCGACTAGCGGGAGGGCCTGGGGAGCAGTTCTTC. This gives the protein CATSIRLAGGPGEQFF.

Here the CDR3 reads CASSFAGGTYEQYF. Here the CDR3 DNA reads TGCGCCAGCAGCTTTGCCGGGGGGACCTACGAGCAGTACTTC. The chain combines TRBV5-1 with TRBJ2-7; 7 bases fit TRBD2. This CDR3 has 14 amino acids. Germline V gene data show CDR1 as SGHRS and CDR2 as YFSETQ. Trimming at V came to 2 bases and at J to 2 bases, leaving 4 bases not matched to a gene.